This passage covers 28 T cell receptor beta chains from one sample sequenced in a study of cytomegalovirus exposure and HLA in healthy donors (TCRdb year 2017). Receptor amplification or capture employed the immunoSEQ multiplex PCR assay. For the multiplex PCR, a mixture combining 60 forward primers for TCR Vbeta segments and 13 reverse primers for TCR Jbeta segments was used. What TCRdb holds here is the immuneACCESS table cut down to in-frame rearrangements. Part of the clones is not present; checked against another copy, under half of the missing clones reflect an unresolved V gene, and the others are unexplained. This sample has some 150,000 clones in its table, and 50% to 75% of those were observed once. The ten largest clonotypes hold 2.4% of the sample. Sequencing was performed on PBMCs. The receptors were gathered from a woman in her thirties or forties in good health and CMV-seronegative.

This chain uses TRBV15 with TRBJ2-2, with 7 nucleotides matching TRBD2. The CDR3 runs to 14 residues. The J segment lost 5 bases and the V segment lost 3 bases, leaving 3 bases of the junction unmatched. CDR1 and CDR2 from the germline V gene are LNHNV and YYDKDF (reference sequence). The CDR3 DNA follows: TGTGCCACCAGCAGGGGGGGGTTGACCGGGGAGCTGTTTTTT. Residues: CATSRGGLTGELFF.

This clone appeared a few times. J is TRBJ1-2 and V is TRBV25-1; 9 bases match TRBD1. Germline V gives CDR1 MGHDK, CDR2 SYGVNS. The CDR3 is 17 amino acids. V gave up 1 base and J gave up 5 bases; unmatched junction bases: 11. The CDR3 DNA follows: TGTGCCAGCAGTGAATGGGGAGAAGGGACAGGGCCTTATGGCTACACCTTC. Amino acid sequence: CASSEWGEGTGPYGYTF.

This chain connects TRBV6-5 to TRBJ2-3; possible D gene TRBD1, 6 bases. Between the trimmed V and J ends, which lost 6 bases and 0 bases, there was a span of 10 bases. CDR1 MNHEY and CDR2 SVGAGI come from the germline V gene. This CDR3 spans 14 amino acids. CDR3 coding DNA: TGTGCCAGCAGAGGACAGCTTAGCACAGATACGCAGTATTTT. This translates into CASRGQLSTDTQYF.

The chain recombines TRBV9 with TRBJ2-2; D is perhaps TRBD1 (5 bases). CDR3 length equals 16 residues. Germline lookup yields CDR1 SGDLS and CDR2 YYNGEE. V was shortened by 4 bases and J by 0 bases, with 13 bases between the two germline ends. CDR3 sequence reads: CASSLTVATNTGELFF. DNA for the CDR3: TGTGCCAGCAGCCTGACAGTTGCGACGAACACCGGGGAGCTGTTTTTT.

The chain uses TRBV5-1 and TRBJ2-1; 10 nucleotides match TRBD1. This CDR3 is 17 amino acids long. Germline CDR1 is SGHRS and CDR2 is YFSETQ. V lost 4 bases, J lost 5 bases, and 12 bases stayed unmatched. The CDR3 spells CASSPRTGGLTNNEQFF. The CDR3 nucleotides read TGCGCCAGCAGCCCCCGGACAGGGGGTTTGACAAACAATGAGCAGTTCTTC.

This chain links TRBV2 with TRBJ2-3, with 8 bases lining up with TRBD1. The junction had 8 bases not matched to a gene; V was cut back by 8 bases and J by 4 bases. Germline assignment: CDR1 SNHLY and CDR2 FYNNEI. The CDR3 extends over 14 amino acids. The CDR3: CASQDREIADTQYF. DNA of the CDR3: TGTGCCAGCCAGGACAGGGAAATAGCAGATACGCAGTATTTT.

V gene TRBV9 combines with J gene TRBJ2-7; 11 nucleotides agree with TRBD1. Trimming cost V 0 bases and J 3 bases; bases outside gene matches: 5. Germline assignment: CDR1 SGDLS and CDR2 YYNGEE. This CDR3 spans 16 amino acids. The CDR3 sequence: CASSVGPGTGGYEQYF. The DNA of the CDR3 is TGTGCCAGCAGCGTAGGGCCAGGGACAGGGGGCTACGAGCAGTACTTC.

The chain employs TRBV28 and TRBJ2-7; D unclear. Trimming removed 3 bases at V and 1 base at J, with 10 bases between. Germline V gene data show CDR1 as MDHEN and CDR2 as SYDVKM. The length of the CDR3 is 14 residues. CDR3 protein: CASSFSLRSYEQYF. CDR3 nucleotides: TGTGCCAGCAGTTTCTCCCTACGGTCCTACGAGCAGTACTTC. Full variable domain (remainder filled in from reference TRBV28 and TRBJ2-7): DVKVTQSSRYLVKRTGEKVFLECVQDMDHENMFWYRQDPGLGLRLIYFSYDVKMKEKGDIPEGYSVSREKKERFSLILESASTNQTSMYLCASSFSLRSYEQYFGPGTRLTVT.

The V and J genes are TRBV18 and TRBJ1-1; maybe TRBD1 (5 bases). V lost 3 bases and J lost 0, with 14 bases in between. Germline CDR1 reads KGHSH; CDR2 reads LQKENI. CDR3 size: 16 residues. The CDR3 region has the DNA TGTGCCAGCTCACCTGGGGGGGGGAGAATGAACACTGAAGCTTTCTTT. Encoded protein: CASSPGGGRMNTEAFF.

This rearrangement joins TRBV5-1 to TRBJ2-7; 8 bases agree with TRBD1. This CDR3 region has 13 residues. V was pared by 4 bases and J by 5 bases, with 5 bases of the junction left unmatched. CDR1 SGHRS and CDR2 YFSETQ come from the germline V gene. Here the CDR3 DNA reads TGCGCCAGCAGCGGCGACAGGGGCCACGAGCAGTACTTC. Amino acid sequence: CASSGDRGHEQYF.

This rearrangement joins TRBV7-2 to TRBJ2-3; 10 nucleotides agree with TRBD2. The CDR3 has 15 residues. Trimming took 4 bases from V and 2 from J; bases not matched to a gene: 3. In germline, CDR1 is SGHTA, CDR2 FQGNSA. The CDR3 loop reads CASSSTSGYTDTQYF. CDR3 in DNA: TGTGCCAGCAGCTCGACTAGCGGGTACACAGATACGCAGTATTTT.

The gene calls are TRBV2 and TRBJ1-2, with 8 bases aligning to TRBD1. Per germline, CDR1 SNHLY and CDR2 FYNNEI. V was pared by 5 bases and J by 8 bases, with 4 bases of the junction left unmatched. This CDR3 comprises 12 residues. As DNA, the CDR3 is TGTGCCAGCAGTTGGACAGGGACAGGCTACACCTTC. Residues: CASSWTGTGYTF. Filled out from reference TRBV2 and TRBJ1-2, the complete variable domain reads EPEVTQTPSHQVTQMGQEVILRCVPISNHLYFYWYRQILGQKVEFLVSFYNNEISEKSEIFDDQFSVERPDGSNFTLKIRSTKLEDSAMYFCASSWTGTGYTFGSGTRLTVV.

Only one count was recorded for this clone. The CDR3 loop is CASSQRASGNTIYF. The CDR3 bases are TGCGCCAGCAGCCAGCGGGCCTCTGGAAACACCATATATTTT. The rearrangement joins TRBV4-1 to TRBJ1-3; no clear D gene. The CDR3 is 14 residues long. The germline V and J ends were trimmed by 3 bases and 0 bases, with 6 bases remaining between them. Germline CDR1 reads MGHRA; CDR2 reads YSYEKL.

The CDR3 reads CASSFEGAGTEAFF. CDR3 nucleotide sequence: TGTGCCAGCAGCTTTGAGGGAGCGGGCACTGAAGCTTTCTTT. The chain uses TRBV7-2 and TRBJ1-1; D not certain. V was shortened by 3 bases and J by 4 bases, with 12 bases between the two germline ends. The CDR3 spans 14 residues. The germline V gene encodes CDR1 SGHTA and CDR2 FQGNSA.

This chain links TRBV10-2 with TRBJ1-2, with no clear D. The CDR3 has 13 residues. Germline CDR1 and CDR2: WSHSY and SAAADI. Trimming shortened V by 1 base and J by 4 bases, and 7 bases separated the two germline ends. CDR3 loop: CASSELEFYGYTF. DNA of the CDR3: TGCGCCAGCAGTGAGTTGGAGTTCTATGGCTACACCTTC.

This rearrangement joins TRBV5-8 to TRBJ1-3; D is uncertain. From germline, CDR1 is SGHTS and CDR2 YDEGEE. V gave up 0 bases and J gave up 4 bases, with 11 bases separating them. This CDR3 is 15 amino acids long. CDR3: CASSLARLTGNTIYF. The CDR3 DNA sequence: TGTGCCAGCAGCTTGGCGCGGCTAACCGGAAACACCATATATTTT. The whole variable domain, remainder taken from reference TRBV5-8 and TRBJ1-3, is EAGVTQSPTHLIKTRGQQATLRCSPISGHTSVYWYQQALGLGLQFLLWYDEGEERNRGNFPPRFSGRQFPNYSSELNVNALELEDSALYLCASSLARLTGNTIYFGEGSWLTVV.

This chain connects TRBV7-9 to TRBJ1-2; D is unclear. Deletions cut 0 bases from V and 4 bases from J, with 12 bases between. This CDR3 is 15 amino acids long. Looked up from germline, CDR1 is SEHNR and CDR2 is FQNEAQ (reference sequence). In nucleotides, the CDR3 is TGTGCCAGCAGCTTAGCGTCCTCGCACTCCTATGGCTACACCTTC. Its protein is CASSLASSHSYGYTF.

The table lists this clone with a few counts. In DNA form, the CDR3 reads TGTGCCAGTAGTTTTCGGAGGAAAAATGAAGCTTTCTTT. Its translation: CASSFRRKNEAFF. The rearrangement links TRBV19 to TRBJ1-1; D gene uncertain. With 5 bases removed from V and 7 bases from J, the gap between germline ends came to 14 bases. The CDR3 is 13 amino acids. The V gene's germline CDR1 is LNHDA and CDR2 SQIVND (reference sequence).

A few counts support this clone. V and J are TRBV7-2 and TRBJ2-5, with 11 bases aligning to TRBD2. This CDR3 spans 16 amino acids. Per the germline V gene, CDR1 is SGHTA and CDR2 is FQGNSA. The ends lost 2 bases at V and 5 bases at J; junction bases unmatched: 7. The CDR3 loop reads CASSLKASGGWETQYF. DNA of the CDR3: TGTGCCAGCAGCTTAAAGGCTAGCGGGGGGTGGGAGACCCAGTACTTC.

The V and J genes are TRBV4-1 and TRBJ2-2; a weak D match, TRBD2 (7 bases). V lost 4 bases to trimming and J lost 6 bases, with 24 bases between them. Germline lookup yields CDR1 MGHRA and CDR2 YSYEKL. The CDR3 totals 18 residues. CDR3 bases: TGCGCCAGCAGCCCCAGGGAACGGGGGGCACCAACGGCCGGGGAGCTGTTTTTT. Amino acid sequence: CASSPRERGAPTAGELFF.

J is TRBJ1-1 and V is TRBV6-5; 8 nucleotides align to TRBD1. The CDR3 is made up of 15 amino acids. The junction had 7 bases not matched to a gene; V was cut back by 2 bases and J by 5 bases. CDR1 MNHEY and CDR2 SVGAGI come from the germline V gene. CDR3 in DNA: TGTGCCAGCAGTTACACGGACAGGGATGGGACTGAAGCTTTCTTT. This translates into CASSYTDRDGTEAFF.

This CDR3 is CASSGGQGWTEAFF. The CDR3 bases are TGTGCCAGCAGCGGGGGACAGGGTTGGACTGAAGCTTTCTTT. J is TRBJ1-1 and V is TRBV27, with TRBD1 identical over 9 bases. V gave up 6 bases and J gave up 5 bases; unmatched junction bases: 7. Germline loops: CDR1 MNHEY, CDR2 SMNVEV (reference sequence). The CDR3 loop spans 14 amino acids.

The gene calls are TRBV28 and TRBJ1-1, with D perhaps matching TRBD1 (6 bases). The CDR3 is 16 amino acids. Germline CDR1 is MDHEN and CDR2 is SYDVKM. Trimming pared 4 bases from V and 0 bases from J, leaving 15 bases between. CDR3 sequence: CASSWRLRGLNTEAFF. The CDR3 DNA sequence: TGTGCCAGCAGTTGGCGTCTCAGGGGATTGAACACTGAAGCTTTCTTT.

The chain is built from TRBV10-3 and TRBJ2-7, with TRBD2 matching 8 bases. Trimming at V came to 6 bases and at J to 4 bases, leaving 8 bases not matched to a gene. Per germline, CDR1 ENHRY and CDR2 SYGVKD. The CDR3 is 14 amino acids. CDR3 sequence reads: CAISGTRYLYEQYF. CDR3 nucleotide sequence: TGTGCCATCAGCGGGACTAGATACTTGTACGAGCAGTACTTC.

The CDR3 DNA sequence: TGTGCCAGCAGCGTAGGCCTTGCCGGTTCCTACGAGCAGTACTTC. Translated, it gives CASSVGLAGSYEQYF. The chain joins TRBV9 to TRBJ2-7; D is unresolved. The CDR3 has 15 residues. Between the trimmed V and J ends, which lost 0 bases and 1 base, there was a span of 11 bases. Per germline, CDR1 SGDLS and CDR2 YYNGEE.

The chain uses TRBV6-5 and TRBJ2-7; D is possibly TRBD2 (6 bases). Germline values: CDR1 MNHEY, CDR2 SVGAGI. This CDR3 has 12 amino acids. V dropped 6 bases and J dropped 2 bases, with 8 bases sitting between them. The CDR3: CASSAGPYEQYF. The DNA for the CDR3 is TGTGCCAGCAGCGCGGGACCCTACGAGCAGTACTTC.

This chain links TRBV7-2 with TRBJ1-5; D is ambiguous. Trimming took 1 base from V and 6 from J, leaving 16 bases between them. CDR1 is SGHTA and CDR2 is FQGNSA in the germline V gene. The CDR3 spans 16 residues. The CDR3 nucleotides read TGTGCCAGCAGCTTAGGAGTAGGAGTTTCGAGTCAGCCCCAGCATTTT. Its translation is CASSLGVGVSSQPQHF.

This clone was observed a few times. The same CDR3 also results from other DNA sequences found in this sample. The chain recombines TRBV30 with TRBJ1-6, with D perhaps TRBD1 (5 bases). The V gene lost 6 bases and the J gene lost 4 bases, with 10 bases spanning the gap. The CDR3 totals 13 residues. Germline loops: CDR1 GTSNPN, CDR2 SVGIG (reference sequence). The CDR3 region is CACRGEYNSPLHF. In DNA, the CDR3 is TGTGCCTGCCGGGGGGAGTATAATTCACCCCTCCACTTT.